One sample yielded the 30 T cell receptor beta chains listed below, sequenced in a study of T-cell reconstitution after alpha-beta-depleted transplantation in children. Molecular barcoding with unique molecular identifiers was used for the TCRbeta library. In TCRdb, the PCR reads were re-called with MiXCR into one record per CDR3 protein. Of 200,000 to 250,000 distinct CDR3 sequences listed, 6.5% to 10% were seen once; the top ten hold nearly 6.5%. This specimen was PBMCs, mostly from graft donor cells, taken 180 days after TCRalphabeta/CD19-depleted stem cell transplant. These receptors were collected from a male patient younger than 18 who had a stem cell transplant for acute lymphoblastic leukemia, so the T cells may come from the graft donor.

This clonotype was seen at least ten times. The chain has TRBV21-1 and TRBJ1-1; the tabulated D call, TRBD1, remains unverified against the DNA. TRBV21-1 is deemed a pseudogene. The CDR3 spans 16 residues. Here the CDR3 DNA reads TGTGCCAGCAGCAACTCCGGGACCCTCGAGAACACTGAAGCTTTCTTT. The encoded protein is CASSNSGTLENTEAFF.

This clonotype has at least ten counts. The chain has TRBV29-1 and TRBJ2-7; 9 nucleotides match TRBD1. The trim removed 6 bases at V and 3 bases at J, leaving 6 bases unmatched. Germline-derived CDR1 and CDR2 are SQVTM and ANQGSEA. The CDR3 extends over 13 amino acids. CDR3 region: CSVGQGSYYEQYF. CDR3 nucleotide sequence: TGCAGCGTCGGACAGGGGAGCTACTACGAGCAGTACTTC.

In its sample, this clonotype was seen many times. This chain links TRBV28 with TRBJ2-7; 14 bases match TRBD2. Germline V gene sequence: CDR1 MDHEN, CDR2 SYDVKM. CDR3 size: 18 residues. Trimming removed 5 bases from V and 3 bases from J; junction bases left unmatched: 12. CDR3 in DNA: TGTGCCAGCAGTCCCCCCCTGACTAGCGGGAGGGCCAGCTACGAGCAGTACTTC. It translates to CASSPPLTSGRASYEQYF.

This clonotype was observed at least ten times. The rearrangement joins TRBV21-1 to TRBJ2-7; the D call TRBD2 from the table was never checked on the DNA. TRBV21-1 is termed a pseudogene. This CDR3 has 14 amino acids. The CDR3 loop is CASRRTSGTYEQYF. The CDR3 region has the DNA TGTGCCAGCAGAAGGACTAGCGGGACCTACGAGCAGTACTTC.

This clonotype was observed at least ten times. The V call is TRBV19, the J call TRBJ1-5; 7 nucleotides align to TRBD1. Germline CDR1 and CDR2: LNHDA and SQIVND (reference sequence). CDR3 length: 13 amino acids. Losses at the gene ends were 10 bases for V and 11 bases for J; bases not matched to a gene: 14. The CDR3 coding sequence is TGTGCCACCTCGACAGGGAAGGGGCAGACCCAGCATTTT. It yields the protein CATSTGKGQTQHF.

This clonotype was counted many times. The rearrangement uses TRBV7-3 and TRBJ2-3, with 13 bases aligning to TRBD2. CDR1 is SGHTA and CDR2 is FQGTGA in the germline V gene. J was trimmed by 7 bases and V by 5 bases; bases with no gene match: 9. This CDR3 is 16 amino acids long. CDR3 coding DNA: TGTGCCAGCAGCCCCAGGACTAGCGGGAGTCCAAATACGCAGTATTTT. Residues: CASSPRTSGSPNTQYF.

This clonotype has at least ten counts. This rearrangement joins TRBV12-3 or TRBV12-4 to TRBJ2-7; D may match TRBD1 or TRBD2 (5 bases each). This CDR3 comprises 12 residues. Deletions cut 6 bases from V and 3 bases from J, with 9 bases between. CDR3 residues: CASSRDGYEQYF. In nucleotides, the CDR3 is TGTGCCAGCAGCCGGGACGGCTACGAGCAGTACTTC.

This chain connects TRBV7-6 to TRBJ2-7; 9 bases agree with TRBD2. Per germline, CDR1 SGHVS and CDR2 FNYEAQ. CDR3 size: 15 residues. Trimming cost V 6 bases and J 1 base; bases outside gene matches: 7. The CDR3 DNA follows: TGTGCCAGCAGTCTGGTAGCGGGAGAGTCCTACGAGCAGTACTTC. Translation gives CASSLVAGESYEQYF.

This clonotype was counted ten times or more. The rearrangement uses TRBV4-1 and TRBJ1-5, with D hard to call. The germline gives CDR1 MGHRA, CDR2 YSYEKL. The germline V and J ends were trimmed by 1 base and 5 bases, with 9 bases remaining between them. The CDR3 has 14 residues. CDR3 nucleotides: TGCGCCAGCAGCCAAGTCGGGCATCATCAGCCCCAGCATTTT. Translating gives CASSQVGHHQPQHF.

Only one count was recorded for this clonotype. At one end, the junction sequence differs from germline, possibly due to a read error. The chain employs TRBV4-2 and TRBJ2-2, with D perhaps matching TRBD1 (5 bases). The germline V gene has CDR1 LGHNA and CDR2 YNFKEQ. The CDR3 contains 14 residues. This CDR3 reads CARSPGLIWGELFF. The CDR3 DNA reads TGTGCCAGGAGCCCAGGGCTTATCTGGGGGGAGCTGTTTTTT.

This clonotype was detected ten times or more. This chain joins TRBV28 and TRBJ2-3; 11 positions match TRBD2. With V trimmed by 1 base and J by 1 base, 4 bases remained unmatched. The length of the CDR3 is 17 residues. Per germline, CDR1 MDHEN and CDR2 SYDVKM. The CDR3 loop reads CASSLSLSGRGTDTQYF. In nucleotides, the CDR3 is TGTGCCAGCAGTTTATCCCTTAGCGGGAGGGGCACAGATACGCAGTATTTT.

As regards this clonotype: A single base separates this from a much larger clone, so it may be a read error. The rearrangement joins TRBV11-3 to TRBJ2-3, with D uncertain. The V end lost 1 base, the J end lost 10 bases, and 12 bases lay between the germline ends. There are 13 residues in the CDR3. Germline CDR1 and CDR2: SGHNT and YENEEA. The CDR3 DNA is TGTGCCAGCAGCTTAGGCCCATCTAGGGCGCAGTATTTT. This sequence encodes CASSLGPSRAQYF.

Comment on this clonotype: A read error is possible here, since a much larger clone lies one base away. In DNA form, the CDR3 reads TGTGCCAGCAGTTTGGCCCGATATAAACTGTTTTTT. This gives the protein CASSLARYKLFF. This chain links TRBV12-3 or TRBV12-4 with TRBJ1-4; D not certain. The V and J ends lost 3 bases and 11 bases respectively, with 10 bases between them. This CDR3 contains 12 residues.

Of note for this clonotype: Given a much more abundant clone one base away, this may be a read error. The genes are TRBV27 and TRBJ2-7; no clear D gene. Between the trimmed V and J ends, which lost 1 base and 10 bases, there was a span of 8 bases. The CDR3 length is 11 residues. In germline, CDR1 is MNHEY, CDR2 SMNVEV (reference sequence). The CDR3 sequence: CASSLFSSQYF. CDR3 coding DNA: TGTGCCAGCAGTTTATTTAGCTCTCAGTACTTC.

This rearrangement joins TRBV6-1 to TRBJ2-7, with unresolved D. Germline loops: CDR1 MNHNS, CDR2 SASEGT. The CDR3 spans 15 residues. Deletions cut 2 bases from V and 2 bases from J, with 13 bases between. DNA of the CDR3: TGTGCCAGCAGTGAACCCCCGCGTAGTACCTACGAGCAGTACTTC. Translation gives CASSEPPRSTYEQYF.

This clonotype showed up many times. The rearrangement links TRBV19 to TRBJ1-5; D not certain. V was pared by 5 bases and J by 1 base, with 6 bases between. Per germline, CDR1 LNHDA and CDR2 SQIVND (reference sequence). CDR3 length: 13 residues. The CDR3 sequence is CASSLRSNQPQHF. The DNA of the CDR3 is TGTGCCAGTAGTCTCCGAAGCAATCAGCCCCAGCATTTT.

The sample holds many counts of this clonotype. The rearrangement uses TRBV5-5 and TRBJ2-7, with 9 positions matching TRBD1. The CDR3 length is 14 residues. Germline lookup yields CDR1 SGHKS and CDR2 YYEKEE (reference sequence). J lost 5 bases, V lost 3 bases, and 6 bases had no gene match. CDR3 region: CASSWDRVFDEQYF. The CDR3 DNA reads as TGTGCCAGCAGCTGGGACAGGGTATTTGACGAGCAGTACTTC. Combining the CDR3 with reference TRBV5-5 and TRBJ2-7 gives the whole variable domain DAGVTQSPTHLIKTRGQQVTLRCSPISGHKSVSWYQQVLGQGPQFIFQYYEKEERGRGNFPDRFSARQFPNYSSELNVNALLLGDSALYLCASSWDRVFDEQYFGPGTRLTVT.

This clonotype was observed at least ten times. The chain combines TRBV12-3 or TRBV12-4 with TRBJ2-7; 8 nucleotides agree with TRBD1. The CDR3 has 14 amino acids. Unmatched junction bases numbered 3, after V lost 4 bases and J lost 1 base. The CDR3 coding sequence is TGTGCCAGCAGTTCGAGGACAGGGTCCTACGAGCAGTACTTC. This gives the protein CASSSRTGSYEQYF.

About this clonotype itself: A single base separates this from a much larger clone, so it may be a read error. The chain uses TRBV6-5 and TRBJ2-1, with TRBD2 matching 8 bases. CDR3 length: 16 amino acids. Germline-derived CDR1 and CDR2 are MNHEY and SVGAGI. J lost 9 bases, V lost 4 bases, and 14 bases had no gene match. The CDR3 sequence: CASSFLSGLGGGEQFF. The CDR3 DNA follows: TGTGCCAGCAGTTTTTTATCGGGACTAGGGGGGGGTGAGCAGTTCTTC.

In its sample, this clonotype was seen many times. Here the CDR3 DNA reads TGTGCCAGCAGATCAGGGTCCGGGGAGCTGTTTTTT. It translates to CASRSGSGELFF. This chain connects TRBV12-3 or TRBV12-4 to TRBJ2-2; D is possibly TRBD1 (5 bases). This CDR3 spans 12 amino acids. V lost 6 bases and J lost 6, with 8 bases in between.

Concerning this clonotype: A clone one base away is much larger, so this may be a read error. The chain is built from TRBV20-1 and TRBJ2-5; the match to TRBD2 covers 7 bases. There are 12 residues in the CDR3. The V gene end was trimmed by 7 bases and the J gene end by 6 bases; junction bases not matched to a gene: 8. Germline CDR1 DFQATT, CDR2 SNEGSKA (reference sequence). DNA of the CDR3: TGCAGTGGGGAGCGGGGTGAGAAGACCCAGTACTTC. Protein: CSGERGEKTQYF.

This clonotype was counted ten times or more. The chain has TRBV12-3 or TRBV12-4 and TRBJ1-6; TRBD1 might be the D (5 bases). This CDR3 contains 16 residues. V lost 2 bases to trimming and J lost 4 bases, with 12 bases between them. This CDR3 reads CASSLQGAAYNSPLHF. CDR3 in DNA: TGTGCCAGCAGTTTACAGGGAGCGGCTTATAATTCACCCCTCCACTTT.

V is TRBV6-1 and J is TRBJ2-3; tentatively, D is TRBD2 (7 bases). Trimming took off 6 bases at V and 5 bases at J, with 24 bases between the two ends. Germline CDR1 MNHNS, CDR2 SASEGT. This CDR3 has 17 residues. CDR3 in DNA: TGTGCCAGCAGGAGCACCGTGGGGGGGGGCCCCCTAGATACGCAGTATTTT. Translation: CASRSTVGGGPLDTQYF.

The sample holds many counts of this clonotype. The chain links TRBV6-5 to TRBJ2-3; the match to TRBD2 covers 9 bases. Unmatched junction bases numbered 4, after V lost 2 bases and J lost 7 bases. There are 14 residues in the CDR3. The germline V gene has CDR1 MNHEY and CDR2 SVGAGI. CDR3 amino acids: CASSYGTSLYTQYF. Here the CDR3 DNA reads TGTGCCAGCAGTTACGGGACTAGCCTATATACGCAGTATTTT.

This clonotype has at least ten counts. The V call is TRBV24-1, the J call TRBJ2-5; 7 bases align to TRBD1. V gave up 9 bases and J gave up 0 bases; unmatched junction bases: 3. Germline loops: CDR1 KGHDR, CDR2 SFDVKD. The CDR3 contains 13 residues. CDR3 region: CATGTGDQETQYF. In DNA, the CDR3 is TGTGCCACCGGAACAGGGGACCAAGAGACCCAGTACTTC.

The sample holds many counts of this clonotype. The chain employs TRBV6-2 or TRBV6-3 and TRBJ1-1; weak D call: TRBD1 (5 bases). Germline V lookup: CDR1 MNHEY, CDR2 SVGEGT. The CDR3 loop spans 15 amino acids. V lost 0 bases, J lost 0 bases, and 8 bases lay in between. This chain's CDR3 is CASSYSQGMNTEAFF. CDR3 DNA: TGTGCCAGCAGTTACTCGCAGGGCATGAACACTGAAGCTTTCTTT.

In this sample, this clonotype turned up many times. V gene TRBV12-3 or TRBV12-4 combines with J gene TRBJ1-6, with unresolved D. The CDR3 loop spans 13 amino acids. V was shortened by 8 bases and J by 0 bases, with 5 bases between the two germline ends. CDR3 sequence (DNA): TGTGCCAGCCTTTCCTCCTATAATTCACCCCTCCACTTT. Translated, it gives CASLSSYNSPLHF.

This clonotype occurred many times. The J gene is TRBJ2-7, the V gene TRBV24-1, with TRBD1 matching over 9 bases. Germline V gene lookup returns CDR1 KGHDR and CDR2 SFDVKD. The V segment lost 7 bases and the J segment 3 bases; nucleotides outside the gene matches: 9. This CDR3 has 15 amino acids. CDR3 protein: CATSQHRQGVYEQYF. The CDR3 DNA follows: TGTGCCACCAGCCAGCACCGACAGGGGGTCTACGAGCAGTACTTC.

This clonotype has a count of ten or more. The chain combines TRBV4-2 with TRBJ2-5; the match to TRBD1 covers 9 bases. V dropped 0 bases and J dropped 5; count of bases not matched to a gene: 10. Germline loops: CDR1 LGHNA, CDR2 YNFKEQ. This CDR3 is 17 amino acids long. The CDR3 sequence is CASSQEEGQGNSETQYF. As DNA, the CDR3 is TGTGCCAGCAGCCAAGAAGAGGGACAGGGAAATTCGGAGACCCAGTACTTC.

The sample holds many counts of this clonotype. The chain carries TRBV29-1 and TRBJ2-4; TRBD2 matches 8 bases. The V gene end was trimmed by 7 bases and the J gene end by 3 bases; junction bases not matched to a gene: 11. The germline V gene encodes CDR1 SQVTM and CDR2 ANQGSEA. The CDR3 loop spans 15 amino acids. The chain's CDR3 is CSALTGRAYKNIQYF. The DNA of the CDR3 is TGCAGCGCTCTGACCGGGAGGGCATACAAAAACATTCAGTACTTC.